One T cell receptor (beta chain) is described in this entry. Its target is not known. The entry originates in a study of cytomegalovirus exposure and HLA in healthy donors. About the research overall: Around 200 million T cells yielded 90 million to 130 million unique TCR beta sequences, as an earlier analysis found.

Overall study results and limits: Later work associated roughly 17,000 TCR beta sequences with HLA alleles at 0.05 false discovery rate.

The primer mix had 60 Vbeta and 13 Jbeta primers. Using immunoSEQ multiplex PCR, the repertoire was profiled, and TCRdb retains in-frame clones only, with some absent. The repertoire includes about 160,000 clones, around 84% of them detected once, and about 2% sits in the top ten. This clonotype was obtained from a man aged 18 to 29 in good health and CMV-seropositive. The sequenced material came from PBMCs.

CDR3: CASSEGTVNQPQHF. CDR3 DNA: TGTGCCAGCAGCGAGGGGACAGTCAATCAGCCCCAGCATTTT. The chain is built from TRBV9 and TRBJ1-5, with TRBD1 matching 7 bases. The CDR3 extends over 14 amino acids. Trimming at V came to 3 bases and at J to 3 bases, leaving 3 bases not matched to a gene. From germline, CDR1 is SGDLS and CDR2 YYNGEE. Variable domain in full (rest from reference TRBV9 and TRBJ1-5): DSGVTQTPKHLITATGQRVTLRCSPRSGDLSVYWYQQSLDQGLQFLIQYYNGEERAKGNILERFSAQQFPDLHSELNLSSLELGDSALYFCASSEGTVNQPQHFGDGTRLSIL.